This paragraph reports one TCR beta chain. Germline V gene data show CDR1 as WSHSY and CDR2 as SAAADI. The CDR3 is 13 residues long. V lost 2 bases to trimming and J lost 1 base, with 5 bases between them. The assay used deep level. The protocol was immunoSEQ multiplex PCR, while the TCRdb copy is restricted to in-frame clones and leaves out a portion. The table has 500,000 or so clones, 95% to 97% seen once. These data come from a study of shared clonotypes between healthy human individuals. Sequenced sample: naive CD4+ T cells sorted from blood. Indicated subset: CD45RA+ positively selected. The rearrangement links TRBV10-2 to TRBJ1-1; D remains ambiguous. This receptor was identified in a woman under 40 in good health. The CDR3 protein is CASSEPGNTEAFF. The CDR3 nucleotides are TGCGCCAGCAGTGAGCCGGGGAACACTGAAGCTTTCTTT.